The 25 T cell receptor beta chains below come from one sample, sequenced in a study of blood T cell repertoires in COVID-19. Profiled with immunoSEQ multiplex PCR; TCRdb holds only in-frame clones, not every one. The data contain 160,000 or so clones, around nine tenths of them singletons. Sequencing was done on a sample of peripheral blood. The source is a woman aged 70-85 years with COVID-19, enrolled during active disease.

The chain links TRBV6-5 to TRBJ1-5, with D tentatively TRBD1 (6 bases). V was pared by 4 bases and J by 0 bases, with 10 bases between. Germline values: CDR1 MNHEY, CDR2 SVGAGI. CDR3 length: 15 residues. Here the CDR3 reads CASSSTGHSNQPQHF. CDR3 bases: TGTGCCAGCAGTTCGACAGGCCATAGCAATCAGCCCCAGCATTTT.

The chain has TRBV19 and TRBJ1-6; TRBD1 might be the D (5 bases). The V end lost 6 bases, the J end lost 0 bases, and 12 bases lay between the germline ends. The CDR3 is 16 residues long. The V gene's germline CDR1 is LNHDA and CDR2 SQIVND (reference sequence). CDR3 in amino acids: CASSPGGSSYNSPLHF. DNA of the CDR3: TGTGCCAGTAGCCCCGGGGGAAGCTCCTATAATTCACCCCTCCACTTT.

With respect to this clone: The junction shows a germline mismatch at one end, possibly a read error. The chain uses TRBV28 and TRBJ1-2; weak D call: TRBD1 (6 bases). CDR1 is MDHEN and CDR2 is SYDVKM in the germline V gene. The CDR3 covers 14 residues. The CDR3 loop reads CASSIGQPKYGYTF. In DNA form, the CDR3 reads TGTGCCAGCAGTATAGGACAGCCTAAATATGGCTACACCTTC.

The CDR3 is CASTPEYRGETQYF. The CDR3 DNA reads as TGTGCCAGCACCCCTGAGTACAGGGGAGAGACCCAGTACTTC. V is TRBV2 and J is TRBJ2-5; TRBD1 matches at 7 bases. This CDR3 contains 14 residues. The V and J ends lost 7 bases and 4 bases, in that order; junction bases with no gene match: 9. Germline assignment: CDR1 SNHLY and CDR2 FYNNEI.

This clone was seen just once. The rearrangement uses TRBV3-1 (or the pseudogene TRBV3-2) and TRBJ2-2, with TRBD1 matching 8 bases. The germline gives CDR1 LGHDT, CDR2 YNNKEL (reference sequence). This CDR3 has 18 residues. V was pared by 1 base and J by 4 bases, with 11 bases of the junction left unmatched. CDR3 nucleotide sequence: TGTGCCAGCAGCCAAGGTAGTCCTGGACAGGGTGGCACCGGGGAGCTGTTTTTT. This sequence encodes CASSQGSPGQGGTGELFF.

V is TRBV29-1 and J is TRBJ2-5, with a possible D match to TRBD1 (5 bases). V was trimmed by 5 bases and J by 4 bases, leaving 17 bases between them. Germline V CDR1 and CDR2: SQVTM, ANQGSEA. This CDR3 has 14 residues. The CDR3 sequence: CSVSMQGSRETQYF. The CDR3 nucleotides are TGCAGCGTTTCGATGCAGGGTTCGAGAGAGACCCAGTACTTC.

This clone was seen a handful of times. V is TRBV19 and J is TRBJ1-3; no firm D call. V gave up 0 bases and J gave up 4 bases, with 4 bases separating them. CDR1 and CDR2 from the germline V gene are LNHDA and SQIVND (reference sequence). The CDR3 spans 13 residues. The CDR3 DNA follows: TGTGCCAGTAGTATAGAGCGCGGAAACACCATATATTTT. This translates into CASSIERGNTIYF.

The genes are TRBV6-6 and TRBJ1-4, with 7 bases identical to TRBD1. Germline CDR1 MNHNY, CDR2 SVGAGI (reference sequence). J gave up 7 bases and V 7 bases, and 6 bases lay outside the gene matches. The length of the CDR3 is 13 residues. The CDR3 protein is CASIRTGGEKLFF. The CDR3 nucleotides are TGTGCCAGCATCCGGACAGGAGGTGAAAAACTGTTTTTT.

J is TRBJ2-3 and V is TRBV5-1, with 7 bases aligning to TRBD2. Germline CDR1 and CDR2: SGHRS and YFSETQ. The CDR3 is made up of 16 amino acids. Trimming at V came to 4 bases and at J to 4 bases, leaving 12 bases not matched to a gene. This CDR3 reads CASSPQAGLAADTQYF. CDR3 bases: TGCGCCAGCAGCCCGCAAGCGGGATTGGCGGCAGATACGCAGTATTTT.

Details on this clone: One junction end disagrees with the germline gene, perhaps due to a read error. The rearrangement uses TRBV7-6 and TRBJ1-1, with D unresolved. The CDR3 is 14 residues long. The germline gives CDR1 SGHVS, CDR2 FNYEAQ. The CDR3 protein is CASSTRRENAEAFF. The CDR3 nucleotides are TGTGCCAGCAGCACCAGACGGGAGAACGCTGAAGCTTTCTTT.

V gene TRBV27 combines with J gene TRBJ1-2; D remains unclear. The CDR3 is 14 residues long. Germline values: CDR1 MNHEY, CDR2 SMNVEV (reference sequence). V was cut by 6 bases and J by 8 bases, with 19 bases left in between. CDR3 in DNA: TGTGCCAGCAGCAGAACCGATCTCGGGTTCGGCTACACCTTC. This translates into CASSRTDLGFGYTF.

V and J are TRBV3-1 (or the pseudogene TRBV3-2) and TRBJ2-5; the D gene is possibly TRBD2 (5 bases). Germline lookup yields CDR1 LGHDT and CDR2 YNNKEL (reference sequence). This CDR3 has 16 amino acids. Deletions cut 8 bases from V and 0 bases from J, with 19 bases between. The CDR3 loop reads CASSQLGGADQETQYF. CDR3 DNA sequence: TGTGCCAGCTCCCAGCTAGGTGGAGCGGACCAAGAGACCCAGTACTTC.

The chain combines TRBV30 with TRBJ1-5; D is unresolved. Looked up from germline, CDR1 is GTSNPN and CDR2 is SVGIG (reference sequence). The CDR3 is made up of 13 amino acids. The V gene lost 1 base and the J gene lost 1 base, with 5 bases spanning the gap. The CDR3 loop is CAWSGASNQPQHF. DNA for the CDR3: TGTGCCTGGAGTGGGGCAAGCAATCAGCCCCAGCATTTT.

The J gene is TRBJ2-2, the V gene TRBV10-3; the D is unclear. The CDR3 loop spans 17 amino acids. CDR1 is ENHRY, CDR2 SYGVKD, per germline. V was cut by 0 bases and J by 4 bases, with 15 bases left in between. The CDR3, as DNA: TGTGCCATCAGTGAGTCGAATCGACCCCGAGGCACCGGGGAGCTGTTTTTT. Its protein is CAISESNRPRGTGELFF.

This chain's CDR3 is CASSPTGYSPLHF. The DNA for the CDR3 is TGTGCCAGCAGCCCGACAGGGTATTCACCCCTCCACTTT. This chain uses TRBV2 with TRBJ1-6; 7 nucleotides line up with TRBD1. The CDR3 extends over 13 amino acids. Germline V gene lookup returns CDR1 SNHLY and CDR2 FYNNEI. The J segment lost 8 bases and the V segment lost 6 bases, leaving 4 bases of the junction unmatched.

This chain joins TRBV6-5 and TRBJ2-3, with 11 bases that match TRBD1. The CDR3 sequence is 14 residues long. The germline gives CDR1 MNHEY, CDR2 SVGAGI. The V gene end was trimmed by 4 bases and the J gene end by 5 bases; junction bases not matched to a gene: 2. The CDR3 reads CASSSDRGLDTQYF. The DNA for the CDR3 is TGTGCCAGCAGTTCGGACAGGGGGCTAGATACGCAGTATTTT.

This clone was counted between two and nine times. The V and J genes are TRBV7-8 and TRBJ2-5; 11 bases are shared with TRBD1. CDR3 size: 16 residues. Germline V gene sequence: CDR1 SGHVS, CDR2 FQNEAQ. V shed 1 base, J shed 2 bases, and the junction held 3 bases outside the gene matches. CDR3 residues: CASSLGTGGGQETQYF. The CDR3 region has the DNA TGTGCCAGCAGCTTAGGGACAGGGGGCGGTCAAGAGACCCAGTACTTC.

The CDR3 here is CASIPTGGIGEKLFF. The CDR3 nucleotides are TGTGCCAGCATCCCGACAGGGGGCATTGGTGAAAAACTGTTTTTT. This chain uses TRBV11-2 with TRBJ1-4, with 10 positions matching TRBD1. Per the germline V gene, CDR1 is SGHAT and CDR2 is FQNNGV. The CDR3 length is 15 residues. V dropped 7 bases and J dropped 7; count of bases not matched to a gene: 9.

The chain has TRBV6-5 and TRBJ2-3; 9 bases agree with TRBD1. Germline lookup yields CDR1 MNHEY and CDR2 SVGAGI. The length of the CDR3 is 15 residues. Trimming took 6 bases from V and 2 from J; bases not matched to a gene: 6. The CDR3 sequence is CASSDRGFHTDTQYF. DNA for the CDR3: TGTGCCAGCAGCGACAGGGGGTTTCACACAGATACGCAGTATTTT.

The chain recombines TRBV7-8 with TRBJ2-7; TRBD2 aligns across 14 bases. The CDR3 is 14 residues long. Looked up from germline, CDR1 is SGHVS and CDR2 is FQNEAQ. The V gene end was trimmed by 5 bases and the J gene end by 7 bases; junction bases not matched to a gene: 4. The CDR3 loop is CASSRLAGGPEQYF. The CDR3 DNA reads TGTGCCAGCAGCAGACTAGCGGGGGGGCCGGAGCAGTACTTC.

This sequence joins TRBV5-6 and TRBJ1-2; maybe TRBD1 (5 bases). CDR3 length: 13 residues. V lost 5 bases, J lost 3 bases, and 11 bases lay in between. Germline loops: CDR1 SGHDT, CDR2 YYEEEE. The CDR3 spells CASSQQGYYGYTF. The CDR3, as DNA: TGTGCCAGCAGTCAGCAGGGATACTATGGCTACACCTTC. Combining the CDR3 with reference TRBV5-6 and TRBJ1-2 gives the whole variable domain DAGVTQSPTHLIKTRGQQVTLRCSPKSGHDTVSWYQQALGQGPQFIFQYYEEEERQRGNFPDRFSGHQFPNYSSELNVNALLLGDSALYLCASSQQGYYGYTFGSGTRLTVV.

This sequence joins TRBV5-1 and TRBJ1-2; 8 bases agree with TRBD1. The CDR3 is 15 residues long. Germline CDR1 SGHRS, CDR2 YFSETQ. J gave up 2 bases and V 4 bases, and 7 bases lay outside the gene matches. In DNA form, the CDR3 reads TGCGCCAGCAGCCCGGGACAGGCGATAAACTATGGCTACACCTTC. Translation gives CASSPGQAINYGYTF. The full variable domain, in which reference TRBV5-1 and TRBJ1-2 provide the parts outside the CDR3, is KAGVTQTPRYLIKTRGQQVTLSCSPISGHRSVSWYQQTPGQGLQFLFEYFSETQRNKGNFPGRFSGRQFSNSRSEMNVSTLELGDSALYLCASSPGQAINYGYTFGSGTRLTVV.

The chain is built from TRBV7-9 and TRBJ2-3, with 12 nucleotides matching TRBD2. The CDR3 is made up of 15 amino acids. V was pared by 5 bases and J by 4 bases, with 4 bases of the junction left unmatched. Germline assignment: CDR1 SEHNR and CDR2 FQNEAQ (reference sequence). CDR3 region: CASSTTSGGSDTQYF. In DNA, the CDR3 is TGTGCCAGCAGCACGACTAGCGGGGGTTCAGATACGCAGTATTTT.

V and J are TRBV2 and TRBJ2-5; 7 bases match TRBD2. The CDR3 contains 11 residues. Germline CDR1 is SNHLY and CDR2 is FYNNEI. The V segment lost 10 bases and the J segment 8 bases; nucleotides outside the gene matches: 7. The CDR3 DNA sequence: TGTGCCACCGGACTAGAAGCCACCCAGTACTTC. Protein product: CATGLEATQYF.

The chain joins TRBV9 to TRBJ2-3; TRBD2 agrees at 7 bases. This CDR3 comprises 14 residues. Trimming removed 3 bases from V and 6 bases from J; junction bases left unmatched: 7. CDR1 is SGDLS, CDR2 YYNGEE, per germline. CDR3 loop: CASSALWGGDTQYF. Here the CDR3 DNA reads TGTGCCAGCAGCGCCCTTTGGGGGGGGGATACGCAGTATTTT.